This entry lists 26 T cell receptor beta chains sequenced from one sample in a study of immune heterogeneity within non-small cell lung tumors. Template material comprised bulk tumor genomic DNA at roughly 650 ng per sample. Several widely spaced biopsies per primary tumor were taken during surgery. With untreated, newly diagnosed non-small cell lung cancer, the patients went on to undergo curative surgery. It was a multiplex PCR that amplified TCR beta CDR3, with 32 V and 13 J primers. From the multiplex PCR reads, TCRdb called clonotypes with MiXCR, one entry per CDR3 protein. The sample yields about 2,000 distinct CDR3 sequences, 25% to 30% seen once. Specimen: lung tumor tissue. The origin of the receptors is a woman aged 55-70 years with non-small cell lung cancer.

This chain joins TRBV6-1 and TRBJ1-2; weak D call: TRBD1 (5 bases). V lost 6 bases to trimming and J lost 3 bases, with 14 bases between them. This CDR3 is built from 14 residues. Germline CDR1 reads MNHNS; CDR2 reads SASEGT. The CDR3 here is CASRKIGGYYGYTF. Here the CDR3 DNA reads TGTGCCAGCAGGAAGATTGGGGGGTACTATGGCTACACCTTC.

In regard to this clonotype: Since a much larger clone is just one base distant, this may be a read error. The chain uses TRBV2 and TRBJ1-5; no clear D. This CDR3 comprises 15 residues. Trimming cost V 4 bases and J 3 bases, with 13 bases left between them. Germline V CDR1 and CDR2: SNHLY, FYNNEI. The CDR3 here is CASSVVANTNQPQHF. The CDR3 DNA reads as TGTGCCAGCAGTGTAGTGGCTAATACCAATCAGCCCCAGCATTTT.

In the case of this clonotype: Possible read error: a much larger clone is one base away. This CDR3 reads CAISLTATGTSDGYTF. Written as DNA, the CDR3 is TGTGCCATCAGTTTAACGGCCACAGGGACAAGCGATGGCTACACCTTC. This rearrangement joins TRBV27 to TRBJ1-2, with a possible D match to TRBD1 (6 bases). Germline CDR1 is MNHEY and CDR2 is SMNVEV (reference sequence). The CDR3 runs to 16 residues.

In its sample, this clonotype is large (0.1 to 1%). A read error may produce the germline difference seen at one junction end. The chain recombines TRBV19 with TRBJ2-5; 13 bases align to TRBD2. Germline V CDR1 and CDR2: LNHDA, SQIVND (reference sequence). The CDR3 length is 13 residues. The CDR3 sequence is CASSMGTSGAVDF. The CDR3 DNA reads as TGTGCCAGTAGTATGGGGACTAGCGGGGCCGTGGACTTC. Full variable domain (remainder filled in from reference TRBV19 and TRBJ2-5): DGGITQSPKYLFRKEGQNVTLSCEQNLNHDAMYWYRQDPGQGLRLIYYSQIVNDFQKGDIAEGYSVSREKKESFPLTVTSAQKNPTAFYLCASSMGTSGAVDFGPGTRLLVL.

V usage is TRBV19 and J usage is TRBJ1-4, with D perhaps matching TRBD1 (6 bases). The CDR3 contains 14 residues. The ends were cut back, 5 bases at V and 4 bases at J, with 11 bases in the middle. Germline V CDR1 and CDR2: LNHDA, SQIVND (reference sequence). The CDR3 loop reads CASSGDTGNEKLFF. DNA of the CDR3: TGTGCCAGTAGTGGGGACACCGGTAATGAAAAACTGTTTTTT.

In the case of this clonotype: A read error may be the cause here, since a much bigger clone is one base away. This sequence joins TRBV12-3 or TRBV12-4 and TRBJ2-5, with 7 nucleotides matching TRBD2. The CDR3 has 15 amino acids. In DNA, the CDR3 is TGTGCCAGCAGTCCTGGGAGTAGCGGGCAAGAGGCCCAGTACTTC. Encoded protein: CASSPGSSGQEAQYF.

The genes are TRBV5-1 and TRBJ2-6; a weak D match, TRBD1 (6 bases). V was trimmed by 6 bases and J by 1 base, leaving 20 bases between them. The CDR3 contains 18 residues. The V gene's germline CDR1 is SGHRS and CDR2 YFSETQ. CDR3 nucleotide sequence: TGCGCCAGCAACCCGAGAGGACGAGGGGGATCTGGGGCCAACGTCCTGACTTTC. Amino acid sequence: CASNPRGRGGSGANVLTF.

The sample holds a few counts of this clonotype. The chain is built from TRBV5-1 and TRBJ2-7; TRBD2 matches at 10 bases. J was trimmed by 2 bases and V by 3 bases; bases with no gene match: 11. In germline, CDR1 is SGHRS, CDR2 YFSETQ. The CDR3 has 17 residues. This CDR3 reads CASSWAPLAGAAYEQYF. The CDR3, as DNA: TGCGCCAGCAGCTGGGCCCCTCTAGCGGGGGCTGCCTACGAGCAGTACTTC.

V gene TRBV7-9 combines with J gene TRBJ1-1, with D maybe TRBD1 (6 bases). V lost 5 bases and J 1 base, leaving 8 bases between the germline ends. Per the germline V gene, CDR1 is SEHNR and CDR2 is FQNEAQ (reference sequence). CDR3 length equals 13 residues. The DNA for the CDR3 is TGTGCCAGCAGCCTACAGGGGAACACTGAAGCTTTCTTT. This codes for CASSLQGNTEAFF.

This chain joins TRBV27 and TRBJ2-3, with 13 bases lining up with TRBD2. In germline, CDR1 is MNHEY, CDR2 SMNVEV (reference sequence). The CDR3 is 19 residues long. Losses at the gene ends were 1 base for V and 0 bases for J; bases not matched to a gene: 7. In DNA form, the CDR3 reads TGTGCCAGCAGTTTATGGTCCGGGACTAGCGGGGCTAGCACAGATACGCAGTATTTT. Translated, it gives CASSLWSGTSGASTDTQYF.

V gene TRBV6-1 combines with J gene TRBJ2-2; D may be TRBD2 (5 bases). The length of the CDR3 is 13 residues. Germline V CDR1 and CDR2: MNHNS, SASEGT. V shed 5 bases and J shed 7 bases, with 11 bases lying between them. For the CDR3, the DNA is TGTGCCAGCAGTAACCGGGGTAACGGGGAGCTGTTTTTT. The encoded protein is CASSNRGNGELFF.

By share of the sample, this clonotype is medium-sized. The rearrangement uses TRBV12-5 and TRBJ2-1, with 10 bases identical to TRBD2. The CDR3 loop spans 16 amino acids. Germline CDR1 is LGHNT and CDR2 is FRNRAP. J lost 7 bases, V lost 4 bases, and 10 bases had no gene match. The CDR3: CASGSRTSGLTNEQFF. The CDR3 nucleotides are TGTGCTAGTGGTTCCCGGACTAGCGGTCTTACAAATGAGCAGTTCTTC.

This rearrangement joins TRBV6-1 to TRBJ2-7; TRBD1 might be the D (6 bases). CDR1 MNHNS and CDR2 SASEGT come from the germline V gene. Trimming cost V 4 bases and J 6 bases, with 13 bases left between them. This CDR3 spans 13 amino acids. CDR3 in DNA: TGTGCCAGCAGTGCCACAGGGAGAGGCGAGCAGTACTTC. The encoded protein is CASSATGRGEQYF.

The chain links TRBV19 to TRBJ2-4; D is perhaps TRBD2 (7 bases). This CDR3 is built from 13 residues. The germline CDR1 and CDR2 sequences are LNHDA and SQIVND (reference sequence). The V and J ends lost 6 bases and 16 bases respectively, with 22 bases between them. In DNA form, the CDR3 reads TGTGCCAGTAGCCACCCCGTGAGGGGGGGCGCTTACTTC. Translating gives CASSHPVRGGAYF.

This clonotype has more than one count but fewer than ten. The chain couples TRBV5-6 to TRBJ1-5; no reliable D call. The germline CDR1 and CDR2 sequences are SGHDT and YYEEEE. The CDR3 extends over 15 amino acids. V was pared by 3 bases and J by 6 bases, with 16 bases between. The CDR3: CASSSTDGAGQPQHF. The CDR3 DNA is TGTGCCAGCAGCTCAACCGACGGAGCGGGTCAGCCCCAGCATTTT. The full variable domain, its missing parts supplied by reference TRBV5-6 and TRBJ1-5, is DAGVTQSPTHLIKTRGQQVTLRCSPKSGHDTVSWYQQALGQGPQFIFQYYEEEERQRGNFPDRFSGHQFPNYSSELNVNALLLGDSALYLCASSSTDGAGQPQHFGDGTRLSIL.

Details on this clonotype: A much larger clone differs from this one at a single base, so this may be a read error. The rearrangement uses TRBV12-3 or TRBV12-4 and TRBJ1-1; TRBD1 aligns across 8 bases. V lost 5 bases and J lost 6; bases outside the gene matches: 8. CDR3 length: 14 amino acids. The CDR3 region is CASSVGQGFPEAFF. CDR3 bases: TGTGCCAGCAGTGTCGGACAGGGATTCCCTGAAGCTTTCTTT.

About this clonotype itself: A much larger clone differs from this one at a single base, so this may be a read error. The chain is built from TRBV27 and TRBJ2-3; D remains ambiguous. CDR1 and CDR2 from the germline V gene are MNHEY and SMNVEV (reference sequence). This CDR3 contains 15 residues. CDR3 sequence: CVSSSIGFGSDTQYF. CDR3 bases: TGTGTCAGCAGTTCCATTGGATTCGGGTCAGATACGCAGTATTTT.

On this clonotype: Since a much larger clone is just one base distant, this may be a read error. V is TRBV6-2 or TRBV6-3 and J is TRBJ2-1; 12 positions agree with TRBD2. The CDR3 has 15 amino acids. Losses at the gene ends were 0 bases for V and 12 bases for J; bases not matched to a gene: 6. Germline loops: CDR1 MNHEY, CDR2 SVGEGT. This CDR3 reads CASSYSRTSGIGQFF. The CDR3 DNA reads TGTGCCAGCAGTTACTCACGGACTAGCGGGATCGGGCAGTTCTTC.

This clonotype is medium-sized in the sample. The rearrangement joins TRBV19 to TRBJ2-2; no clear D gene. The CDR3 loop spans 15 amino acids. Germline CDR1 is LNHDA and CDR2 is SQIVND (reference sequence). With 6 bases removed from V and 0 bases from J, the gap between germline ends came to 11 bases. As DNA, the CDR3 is TGTGCCAGTAGAACGGTCTTCTCGAACACCGGGGAGCTGTTTTTT. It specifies CASRTVFSNTGELFF.

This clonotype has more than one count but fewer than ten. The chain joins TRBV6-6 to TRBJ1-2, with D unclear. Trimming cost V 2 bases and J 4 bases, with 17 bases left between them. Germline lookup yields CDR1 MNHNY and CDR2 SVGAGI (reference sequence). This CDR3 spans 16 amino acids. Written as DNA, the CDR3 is TGTGCCAGCAGTTACCCAGACAATTTAAGTTTCTATGGCTACACCTTC. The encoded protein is CASSYPDNLSFYGYTF.

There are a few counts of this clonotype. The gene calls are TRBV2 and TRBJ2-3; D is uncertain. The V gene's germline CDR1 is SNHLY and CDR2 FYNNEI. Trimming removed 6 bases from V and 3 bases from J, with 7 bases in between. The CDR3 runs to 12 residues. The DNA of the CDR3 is TGTGCCAGCAGAGGTACTACAGATACGCAGTATTTT. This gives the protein CASRGTTDTQYF.

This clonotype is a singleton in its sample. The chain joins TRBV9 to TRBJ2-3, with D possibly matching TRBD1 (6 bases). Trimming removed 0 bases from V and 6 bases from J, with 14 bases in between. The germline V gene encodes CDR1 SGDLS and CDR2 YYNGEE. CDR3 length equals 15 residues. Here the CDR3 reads CASSVDTGSVDTQYF. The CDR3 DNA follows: TGTGCCAGCAGCGTAGACACAGGGTCAGTCGATACGCAGTATTTT.

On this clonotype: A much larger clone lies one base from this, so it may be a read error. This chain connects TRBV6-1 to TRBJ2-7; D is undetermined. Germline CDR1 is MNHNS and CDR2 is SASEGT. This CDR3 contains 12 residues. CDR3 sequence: CASSEAHYEKYF. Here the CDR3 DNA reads TGTGCCAGCAGTGAAGCCCACTACGAGAAGTACTTC.

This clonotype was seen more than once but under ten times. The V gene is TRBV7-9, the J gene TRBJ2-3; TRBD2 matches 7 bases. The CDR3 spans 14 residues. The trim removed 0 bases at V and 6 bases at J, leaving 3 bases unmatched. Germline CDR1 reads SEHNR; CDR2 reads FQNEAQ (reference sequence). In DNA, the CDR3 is TGTGCCAGCAGCTTAGCCTCGGGAGGTGATACGCAGTATTTT. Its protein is CASSLASGGDTQYF.

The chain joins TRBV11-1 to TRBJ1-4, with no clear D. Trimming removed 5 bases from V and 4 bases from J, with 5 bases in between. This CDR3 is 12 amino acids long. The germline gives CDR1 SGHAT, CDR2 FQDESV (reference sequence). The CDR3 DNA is TGTGCCAGCAGCCTTCTTAATGAAAAACTGTTTTTT. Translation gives CASSLLNEKLFF.

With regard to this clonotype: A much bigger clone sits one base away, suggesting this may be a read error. In DNA, the CDR3 is TGTGCCAGCAGCTTAGAAGGCGGATTCTACGAGCAGTCCTTC. This translates into CASSLEGGFYEQSF. V usage is TRBV7-9 and J usage is TRBJ2-7; D is uncertain. The CDR3 is 14 amino acids. Germline values: CDR1 SEHNR, CDR2 FQNEAQ (reference sequence).